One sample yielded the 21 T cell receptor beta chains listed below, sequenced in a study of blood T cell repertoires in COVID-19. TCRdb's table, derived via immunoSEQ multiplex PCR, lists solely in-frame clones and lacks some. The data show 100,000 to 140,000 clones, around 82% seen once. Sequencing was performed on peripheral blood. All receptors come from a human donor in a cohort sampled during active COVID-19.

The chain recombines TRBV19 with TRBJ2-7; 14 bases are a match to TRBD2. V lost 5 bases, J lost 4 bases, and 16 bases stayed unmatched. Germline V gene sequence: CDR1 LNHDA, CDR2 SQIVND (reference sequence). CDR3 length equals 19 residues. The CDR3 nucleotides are TGTGCCAGTAGTCCGGCCGGGACTAGCGGGAGCTCGCGGATTTACGAGCAGTACTTC. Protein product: CASSPAGTSGSSRIYEQYF.

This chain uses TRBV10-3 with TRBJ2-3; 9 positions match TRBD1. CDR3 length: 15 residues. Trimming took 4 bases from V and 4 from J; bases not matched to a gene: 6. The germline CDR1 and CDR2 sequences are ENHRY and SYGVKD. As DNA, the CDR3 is TGTGCCATCAGTGGGACAGGGGTAAAGTCAGATACGCAGTATTTT. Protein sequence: CAISGTGVKSDTQYF.

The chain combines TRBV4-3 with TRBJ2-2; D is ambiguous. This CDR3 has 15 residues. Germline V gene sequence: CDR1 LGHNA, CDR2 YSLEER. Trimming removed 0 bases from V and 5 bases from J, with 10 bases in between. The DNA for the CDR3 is TGCGCCAGCAGCCAAGATCAGGTCCGAACCGGGGAGCTGTTTTTT. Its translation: CASSQDQVRTGELFF.

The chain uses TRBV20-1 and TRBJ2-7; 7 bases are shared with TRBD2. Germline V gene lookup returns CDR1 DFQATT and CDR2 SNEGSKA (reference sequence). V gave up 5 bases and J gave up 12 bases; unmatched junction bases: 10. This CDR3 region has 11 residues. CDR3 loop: CSAGSGGRVYV. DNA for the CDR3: TGCAGTGCTGGATCCGGAGGGAGGGTGTACGTC.

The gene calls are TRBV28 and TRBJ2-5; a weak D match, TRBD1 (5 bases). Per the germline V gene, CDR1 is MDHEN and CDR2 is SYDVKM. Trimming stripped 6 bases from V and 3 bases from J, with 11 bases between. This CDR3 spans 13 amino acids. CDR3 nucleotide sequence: TGTGCCAGCAGATTGCAGGGTGAAGAGACCCAGTACTTC. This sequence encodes CASRLQGEETQYF.

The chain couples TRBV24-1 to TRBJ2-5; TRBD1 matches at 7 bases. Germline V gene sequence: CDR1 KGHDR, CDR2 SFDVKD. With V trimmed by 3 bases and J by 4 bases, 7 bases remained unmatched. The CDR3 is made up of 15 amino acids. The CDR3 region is CATSDPGTVRETQYF. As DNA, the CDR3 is TGTGCCACCAGTGATCCAGGGACAGTCCGAGAGACCCAGTACTTC.

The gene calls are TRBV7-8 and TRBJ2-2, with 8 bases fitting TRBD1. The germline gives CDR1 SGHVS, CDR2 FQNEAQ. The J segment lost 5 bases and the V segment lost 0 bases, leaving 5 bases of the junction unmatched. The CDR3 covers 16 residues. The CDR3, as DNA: TGTGCCAGCAGCTTAGCCCCACAGGGGGTGACCGGGGAGCTGTTTTTT. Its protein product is CASSLAPQGVTGELFF.

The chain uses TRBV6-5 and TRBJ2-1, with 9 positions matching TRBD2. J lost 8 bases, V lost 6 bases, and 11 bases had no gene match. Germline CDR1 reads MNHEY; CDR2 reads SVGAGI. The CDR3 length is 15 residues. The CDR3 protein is CASRRLSGRGDEQFF. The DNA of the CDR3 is TGTGCCAGCAGGCGCCTTAGCGGGAGAGGGGATGAGCAGTTCTTC.

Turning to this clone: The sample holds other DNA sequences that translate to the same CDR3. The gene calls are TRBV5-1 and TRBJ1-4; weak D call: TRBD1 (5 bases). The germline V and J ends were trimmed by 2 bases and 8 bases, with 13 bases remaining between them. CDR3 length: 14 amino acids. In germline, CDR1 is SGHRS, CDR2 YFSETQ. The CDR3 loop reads CASSLGQGGEKLFF. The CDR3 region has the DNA TGCGCCAGCAGCTTAGGGCAGGGAGGAGAAAAACTGTTTTTT.

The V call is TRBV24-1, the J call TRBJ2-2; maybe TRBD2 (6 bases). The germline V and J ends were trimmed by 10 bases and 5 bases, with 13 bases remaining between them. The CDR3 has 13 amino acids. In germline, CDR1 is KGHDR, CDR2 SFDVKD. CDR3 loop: CATGGFRTGELFF. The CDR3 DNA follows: TGTGCCACTGGAGGGTTTCGGACCGGGGAGCTGTTTTTT.

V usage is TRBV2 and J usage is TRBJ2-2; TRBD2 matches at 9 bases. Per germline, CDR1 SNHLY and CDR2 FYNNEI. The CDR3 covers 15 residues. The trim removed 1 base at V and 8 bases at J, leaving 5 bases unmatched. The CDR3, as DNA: TGTGCCAGCAGTGAAGGTAGCGGGAGACGTGGGGAGCTGTTTTTT. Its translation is CASSEGSGRRGELFF.

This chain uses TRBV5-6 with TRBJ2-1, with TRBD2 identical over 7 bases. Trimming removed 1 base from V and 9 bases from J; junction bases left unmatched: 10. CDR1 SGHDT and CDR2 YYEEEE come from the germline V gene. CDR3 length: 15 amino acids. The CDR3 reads CASSLSAGLLAEQFF. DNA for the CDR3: TGTGCCAGCAGCTTGTCAGCGGGATTGCTAGCTGAGCAGTTCTTC.

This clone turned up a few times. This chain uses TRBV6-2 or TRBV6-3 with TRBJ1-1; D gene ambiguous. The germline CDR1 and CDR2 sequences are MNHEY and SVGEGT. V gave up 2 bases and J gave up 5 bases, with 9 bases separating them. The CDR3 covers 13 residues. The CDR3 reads CASSYVRGTEAFF. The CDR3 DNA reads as TGTGCCAGCAGTTACGTACGGGGAACTGAAGCTTTCTTT.

CDR3 sequence reads: CASSQVAGGDIQYF. In DNA, the CDR3 is TGCGCCAGCAGCCAAGTAGCGGGAGGCGACATTCAGTACTTC. The chain has TRBV4-3 and TRBJ2-4; 10 bases line up with TRBD2. Unmatched junction bases numbered 2, after V lost 1 base and J lost 8 bases. Per germline, CDR1 LGHNA and CDR2 YSLEER. The CDR3 loop spans 14 amino acids.

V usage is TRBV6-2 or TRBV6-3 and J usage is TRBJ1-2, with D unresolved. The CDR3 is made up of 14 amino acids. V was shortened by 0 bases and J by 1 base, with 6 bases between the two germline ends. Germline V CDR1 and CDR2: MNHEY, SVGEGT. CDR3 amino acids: CASSYSADNYGYTF. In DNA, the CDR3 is TGTGCCAGCAGTTACTCGGCAGATAACTATGGCTACACCTTC.

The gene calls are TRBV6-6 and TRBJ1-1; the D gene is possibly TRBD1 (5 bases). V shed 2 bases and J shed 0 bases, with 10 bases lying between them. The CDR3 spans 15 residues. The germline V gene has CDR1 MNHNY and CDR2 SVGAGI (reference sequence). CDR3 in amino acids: CASSYRKGMNTEAFF. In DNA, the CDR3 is TGTGCCAGCAGTTACCGTAAGGGGATGAACACTGAAGCTTTCTTT.

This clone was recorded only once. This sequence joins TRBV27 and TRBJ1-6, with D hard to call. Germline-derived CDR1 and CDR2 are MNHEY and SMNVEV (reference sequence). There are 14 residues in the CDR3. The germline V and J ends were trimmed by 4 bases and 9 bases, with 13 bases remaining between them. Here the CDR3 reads CASSSRRSGSPLHF. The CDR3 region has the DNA TGTGCCAGCAGTTCGCGCCGAAGTGGTTCACCCCTCCACTTT.

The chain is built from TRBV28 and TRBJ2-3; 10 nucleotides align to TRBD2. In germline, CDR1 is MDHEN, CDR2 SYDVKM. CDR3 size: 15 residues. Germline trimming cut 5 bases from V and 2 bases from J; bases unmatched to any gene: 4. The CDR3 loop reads CASSDTSGTTDTQYF. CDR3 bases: TGTGCCAGCAGTGATACTAGCGGGACCACAGATACGCAGTATTTT.

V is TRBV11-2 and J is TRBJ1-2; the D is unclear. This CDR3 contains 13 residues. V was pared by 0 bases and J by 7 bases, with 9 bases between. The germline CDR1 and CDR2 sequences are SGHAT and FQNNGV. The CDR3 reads CASSLDGVGGYTF. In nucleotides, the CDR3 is TGTGCCAGCAGCTTAGACGGGGTCGGTGGCTACACCTTC.

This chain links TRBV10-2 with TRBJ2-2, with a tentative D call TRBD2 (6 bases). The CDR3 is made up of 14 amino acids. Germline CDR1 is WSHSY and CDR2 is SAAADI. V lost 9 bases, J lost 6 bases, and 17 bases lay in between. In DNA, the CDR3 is TGCGCCAGTACCGGGACTGAGCGGCCCGGGGAGCTGTTTTTT. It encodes CASTGTERPGELFF.

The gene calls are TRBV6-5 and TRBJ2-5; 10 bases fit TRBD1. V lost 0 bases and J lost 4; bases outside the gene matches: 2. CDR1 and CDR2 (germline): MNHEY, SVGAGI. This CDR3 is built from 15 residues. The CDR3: CASSYSRTGGETQYF. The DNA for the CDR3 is TGTGCCAGCAGTTACTCCAGGACAGGGGGAGAGACCCAGTACTTC.